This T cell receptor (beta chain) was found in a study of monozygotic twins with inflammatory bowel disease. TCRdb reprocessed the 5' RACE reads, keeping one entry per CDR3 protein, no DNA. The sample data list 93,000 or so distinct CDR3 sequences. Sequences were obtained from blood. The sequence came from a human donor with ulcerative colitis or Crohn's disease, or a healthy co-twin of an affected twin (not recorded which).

The CDR3 sequence: CASRPTGTGNRRYTF. The chain joins TRBV6-1 to TRBJ1-2; TCRdb designates TRBD1, a call that cannot be tested without DNA. From germline, CDR1 is MNHNS and CDR2 SASEGT. The CDR3 is 15 amino acids.